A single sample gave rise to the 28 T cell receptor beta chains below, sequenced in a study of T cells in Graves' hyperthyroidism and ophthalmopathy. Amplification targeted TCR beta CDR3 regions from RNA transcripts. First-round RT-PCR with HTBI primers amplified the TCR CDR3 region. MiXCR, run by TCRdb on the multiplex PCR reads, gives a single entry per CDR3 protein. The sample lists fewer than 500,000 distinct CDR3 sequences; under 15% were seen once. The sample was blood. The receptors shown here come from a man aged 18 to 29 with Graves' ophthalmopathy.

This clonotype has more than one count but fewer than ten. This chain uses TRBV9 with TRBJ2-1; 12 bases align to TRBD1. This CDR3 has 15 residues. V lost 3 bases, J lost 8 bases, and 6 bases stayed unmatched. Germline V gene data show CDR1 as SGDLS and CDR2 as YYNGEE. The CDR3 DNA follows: TGTGCCAGCAGCGCTGGGACAGGGGGCGCGGATGAGCAGTTCTTC. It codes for CASSAGTGGADEQFF.

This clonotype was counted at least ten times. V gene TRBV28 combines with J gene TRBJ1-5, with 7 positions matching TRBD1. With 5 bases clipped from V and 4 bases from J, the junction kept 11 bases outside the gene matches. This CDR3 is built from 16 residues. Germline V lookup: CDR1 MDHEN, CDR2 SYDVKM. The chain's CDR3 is CASSILGQAFNQPQHF. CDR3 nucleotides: TGTGCCAGCAGTATCCTCGGACAGGCTTTTAATCAGCCCCAGCATTTT.

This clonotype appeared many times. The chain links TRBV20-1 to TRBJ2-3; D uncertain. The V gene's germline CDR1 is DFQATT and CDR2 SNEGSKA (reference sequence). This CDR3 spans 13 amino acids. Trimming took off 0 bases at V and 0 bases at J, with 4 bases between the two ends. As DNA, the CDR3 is TGCAGTGCTAGAGACGCAAGCACAGATACGCAGTATTTT. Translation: CSARDASTDTQYF.

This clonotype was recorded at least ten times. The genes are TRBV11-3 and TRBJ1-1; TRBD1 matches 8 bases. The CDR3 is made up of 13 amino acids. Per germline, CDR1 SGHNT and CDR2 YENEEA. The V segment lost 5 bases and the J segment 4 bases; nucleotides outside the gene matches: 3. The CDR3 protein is CASSGQGSTEAFF. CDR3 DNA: TGTGCCAGCAGCGGACAGGGTAGCACTGAAGCTTTCTTT.

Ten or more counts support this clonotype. For the CDR3, the DNA is TGTGCCATCGGCACAGATACGCAGTATTTT. This encodes CAIGTDTQYF. The chain recombines TRBV10-3 with TRBJ2-3; D gene ambiguous. Trimming removed 8 bases at V and 1 base at J, with 1 base between. Germline V gene data show CDR1 as ENHRY and CDR2 as SYGVKD. CDR3 length: 10 amino acids.

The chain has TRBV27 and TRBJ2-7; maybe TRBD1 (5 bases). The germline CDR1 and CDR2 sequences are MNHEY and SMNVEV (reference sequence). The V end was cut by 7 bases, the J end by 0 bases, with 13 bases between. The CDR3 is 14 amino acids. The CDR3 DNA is TGTGCCAGCACTCCCTCGACAGACTCCTACGAGCAGTACTTC. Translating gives CASTPSTDSYEQYF.

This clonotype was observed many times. CDR3 bases: TGCGCCAGCAGCTTGGATCTAGTTGGTGGCTACACCTTC. This sequence encodes CASSLDLVGGYTF. The chain recombines TRBV5-1 with TRBJ1-2; no reliable D call. Trimming left V 0 bases short and J 7 bases short, with 10 bases between. The CDR3 is 13 amino acids. Germline lookup yields CDR1 SGHRS and CDR2 YFSETQ.

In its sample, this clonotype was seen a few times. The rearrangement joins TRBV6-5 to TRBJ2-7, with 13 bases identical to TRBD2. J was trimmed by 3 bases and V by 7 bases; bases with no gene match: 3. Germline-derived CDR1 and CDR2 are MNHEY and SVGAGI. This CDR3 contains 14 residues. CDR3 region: CASTWTSGSYEQYF. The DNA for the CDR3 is TGTGCCAGCACTTGGACTAGCGGGAGCTACGAGCAGTACTTC.

CDR3 DNA sequence: TGTGCCAGCAGTTGGGGCATTGGGGGGAATTCACCCCTCCACTTT. Translation gives CASSWGIGGNSPLHF. The chain employs TRBV27 and TRBJ1-6, with D possibly matching TRBD1 (5 bases). This CDR3 is built from 15 residues. V shed 4 bases and J shed 7 bases, with 14 bases lying between them. Germline CDR1 reads MNHEY; CDR2 reads SMNVEV (reference sequence).

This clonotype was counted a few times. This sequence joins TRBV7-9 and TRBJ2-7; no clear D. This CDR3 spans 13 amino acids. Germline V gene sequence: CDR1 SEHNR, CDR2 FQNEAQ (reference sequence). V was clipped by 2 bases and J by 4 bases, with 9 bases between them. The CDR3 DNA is TGTGCCAGCAGCTTATCTACCGGGTACGAGCAGTACTTC. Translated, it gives CASSLSTGYEQYF.

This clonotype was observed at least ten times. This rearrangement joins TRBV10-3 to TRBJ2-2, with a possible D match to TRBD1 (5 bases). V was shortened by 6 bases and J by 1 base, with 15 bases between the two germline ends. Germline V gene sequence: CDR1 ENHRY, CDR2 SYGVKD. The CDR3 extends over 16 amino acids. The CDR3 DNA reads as TGTGCCATCAGCCCTCGTGCAGGGAAGAACACCGGGGAGCTGTTTTTT. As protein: CAISPRAGKNTGELFF.

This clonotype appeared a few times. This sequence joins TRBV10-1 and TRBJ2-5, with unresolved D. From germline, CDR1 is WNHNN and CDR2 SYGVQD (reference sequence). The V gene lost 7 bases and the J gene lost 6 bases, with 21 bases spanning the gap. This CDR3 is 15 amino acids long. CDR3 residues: CASTLRWAPQQTQYF. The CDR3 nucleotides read TGCGCCAGCACTCTAAGGTGGGCACCCCAGCAGACCCAGTACTTC.

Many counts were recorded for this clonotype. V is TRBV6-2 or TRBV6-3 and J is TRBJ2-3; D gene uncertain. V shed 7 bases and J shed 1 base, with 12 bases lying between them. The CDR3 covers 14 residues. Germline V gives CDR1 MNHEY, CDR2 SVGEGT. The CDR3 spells CASNGPQGTDTQYF. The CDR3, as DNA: TGTGCCAGCAATGGACCTCAAGGCACAGATACGCAGTATTTT.

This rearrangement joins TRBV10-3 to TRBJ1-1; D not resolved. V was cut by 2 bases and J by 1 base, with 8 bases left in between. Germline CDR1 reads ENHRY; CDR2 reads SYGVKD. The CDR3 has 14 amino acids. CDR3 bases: TGTGCCATCAGTGAGCCCAGAGAGAACACTGAAGCTTTCTTT. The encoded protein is CAISEPRENTEAFF.

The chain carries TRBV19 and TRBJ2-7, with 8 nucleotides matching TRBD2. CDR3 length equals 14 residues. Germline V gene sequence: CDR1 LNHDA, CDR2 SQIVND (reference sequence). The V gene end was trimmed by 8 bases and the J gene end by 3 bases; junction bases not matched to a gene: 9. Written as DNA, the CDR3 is TGTGCCAGTGCCCTACCGGGGGGGAGCTACGAGCAGTACTTC. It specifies CASALPGGSYEQYF.

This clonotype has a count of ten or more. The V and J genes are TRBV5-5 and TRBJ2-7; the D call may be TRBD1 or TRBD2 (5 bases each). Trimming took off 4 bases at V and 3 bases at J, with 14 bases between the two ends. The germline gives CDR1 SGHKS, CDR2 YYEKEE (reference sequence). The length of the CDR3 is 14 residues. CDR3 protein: CASSTGTQIYEQYF. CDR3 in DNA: TGTGCCAGCAGCACCGGGACCCAGATCTACGAGCAGTACTTC.

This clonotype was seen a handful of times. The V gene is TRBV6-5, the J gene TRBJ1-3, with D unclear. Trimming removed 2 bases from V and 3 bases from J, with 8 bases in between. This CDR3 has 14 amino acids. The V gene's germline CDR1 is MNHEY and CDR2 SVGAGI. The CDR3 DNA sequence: TGTGCCAGCAGTTACCCCGGTGATGGAAACACCATATATTTT. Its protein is CASSYPGDGNTIYF.

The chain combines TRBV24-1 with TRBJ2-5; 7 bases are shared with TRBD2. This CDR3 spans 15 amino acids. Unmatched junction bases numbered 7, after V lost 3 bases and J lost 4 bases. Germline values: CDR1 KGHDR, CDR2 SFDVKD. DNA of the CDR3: TGTGCCACCAGTGATAAGGGATGGGAGGGAGAGACCCAGTACTTC. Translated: CATSDKGWEGETQYF.

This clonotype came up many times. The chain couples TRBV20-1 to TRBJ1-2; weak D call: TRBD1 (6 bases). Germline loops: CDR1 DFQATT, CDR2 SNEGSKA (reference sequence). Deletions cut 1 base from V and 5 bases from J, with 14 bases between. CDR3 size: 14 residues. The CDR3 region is CSARALRGVYGYTF. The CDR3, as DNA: TGCAGTGCTAGAGCCCTAAGGGGGGTGTATGGCTACACCTTC.

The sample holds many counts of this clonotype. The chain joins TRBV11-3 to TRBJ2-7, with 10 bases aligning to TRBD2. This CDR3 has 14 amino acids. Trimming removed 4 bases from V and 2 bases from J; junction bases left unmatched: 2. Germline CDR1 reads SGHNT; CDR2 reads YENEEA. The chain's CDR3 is CASSYSGGTYEQYF. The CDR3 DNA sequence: TGTGCCAGCAGCTATAGCGGGGGGACCTACGAGCAGTACTTC.

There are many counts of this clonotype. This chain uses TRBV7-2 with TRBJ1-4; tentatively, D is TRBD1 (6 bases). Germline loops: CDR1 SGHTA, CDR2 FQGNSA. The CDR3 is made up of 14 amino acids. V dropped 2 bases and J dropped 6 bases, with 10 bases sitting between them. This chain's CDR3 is CASSLTQGDEKLFF. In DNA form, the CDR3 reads TGTGCCAGCAGCTTAACACAGGGAGATGAAAAACTGTTTTTT.

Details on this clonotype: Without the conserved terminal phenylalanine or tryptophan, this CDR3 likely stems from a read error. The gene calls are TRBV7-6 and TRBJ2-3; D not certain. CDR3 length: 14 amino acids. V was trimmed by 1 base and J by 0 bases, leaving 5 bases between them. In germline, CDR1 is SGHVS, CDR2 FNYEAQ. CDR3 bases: TGTGCCAGCAGCTTAGTTAGGAGCACAGATACGCAGTATCTT. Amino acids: CASSLVRSTDTQYL.

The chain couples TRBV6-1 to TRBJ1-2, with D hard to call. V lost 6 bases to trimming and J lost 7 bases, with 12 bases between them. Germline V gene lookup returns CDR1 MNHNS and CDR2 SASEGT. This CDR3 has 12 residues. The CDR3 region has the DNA TGTGCCAGCAGAGAGGCGGCGCTTGGCTACACCTTC. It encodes CASREAALGYTF.

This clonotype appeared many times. The CDR3 DNA is TGTGCCAGCAACGGGGGGCACGAAAAACTGTTTTTT. This codes for CASNGGHEKLFF. V usage is TRBV12-3 or TRBV12-4 and J usage is TRBJ1-4, with a possible D match to TRBD1 (6 bases). Trimming stripped 7 bases from V and 8 bases from J, with 11 bases between. CDR3 length equals 12 residues.

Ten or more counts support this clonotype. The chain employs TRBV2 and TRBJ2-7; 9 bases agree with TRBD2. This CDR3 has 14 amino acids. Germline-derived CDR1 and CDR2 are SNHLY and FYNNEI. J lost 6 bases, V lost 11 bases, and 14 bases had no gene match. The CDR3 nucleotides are TGTGCCGGGACCCCCGGGACTAGCACCACCGAGCAGTACTTC. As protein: CAGTPGTSTTEQYF.

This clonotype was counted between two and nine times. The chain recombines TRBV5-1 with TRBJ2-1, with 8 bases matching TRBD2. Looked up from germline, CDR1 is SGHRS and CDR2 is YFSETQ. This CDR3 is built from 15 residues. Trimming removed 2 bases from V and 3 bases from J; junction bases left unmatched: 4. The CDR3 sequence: CASSLAGEIYNEQFF. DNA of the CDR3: TGCGCCAGCAGCTTAGCGGGGGAGATCTACAATGAGCAGTTCTTC.

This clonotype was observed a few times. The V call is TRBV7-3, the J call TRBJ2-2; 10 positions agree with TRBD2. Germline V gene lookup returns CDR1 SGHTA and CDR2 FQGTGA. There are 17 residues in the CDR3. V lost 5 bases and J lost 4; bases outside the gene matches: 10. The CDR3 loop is CASSLLGLADITGELFF. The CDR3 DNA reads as TGTGCCAGCAGCCTCCTCGGACTAGCGGATATCACCGGGGAGCTGTTTTTT.

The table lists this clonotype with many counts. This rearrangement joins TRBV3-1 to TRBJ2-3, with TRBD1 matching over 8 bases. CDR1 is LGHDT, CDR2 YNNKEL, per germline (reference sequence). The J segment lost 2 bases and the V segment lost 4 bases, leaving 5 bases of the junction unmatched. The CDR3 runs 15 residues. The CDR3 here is CASSPRGRPTDTQYF. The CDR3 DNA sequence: TGTGCCAGCAGCCCCAGGGGGCGCCCCACAGATACGCAGTATTTT.